This entry lists 18 T cell receptor beta chains sequenced from one sample in a study of chemoradiotherapy in HPV16-positive cancers. The repertoire was sequenced with immunoSEQ multiplex PCR; TCRdb's copy has only in-frame clones and lacks some. The sample lists 12,000 or so clones, around 80% occurring once. Sampling was performed from a patient who underwent chemoradiotherapy. The receptors were sampled from a human donor with HPV-associated anogenital cancer.

The rearrangement joins TRBV6-1 to TRBJ1-1; D is uncertain. The CDR3 totals 11 residues. Deletions cut 7 bases from V and 6 bases from J, with 9 bases between. The germline CDR1 and CDR2 sequences are MNHNS and SASEGT. The CDR3 coding sequence is TGTGCCAGCATTCACACTGCTGAAGCTTTCTTT. Its protein product is CASIHTAEAFF.

The chain combines TRBV19 with TRBJ1-1; D not certain. Germline CDR1 and CDR2: LNHDA and SQIVND (reference sequence). The germline V and J ends were trimmed by 2 bases and 1 base, with 5 bases remaining between them. The CDR3 runs to 13 residues. CDR3: CASSINANTEAFF. The CDR3 DNA reads TGTGCCAGTAGTATAAATGCGAACACTGAAGCTTTCTTT.

The rearrangement joins TRBV6-1 to TRBJ2-1, with D hard to call. Germline loops: CDR1 MNHNS, CDR2 SASEGT. The CDR3 sequence is 11 residues long. Trimming shortened V by 6 bases and J by 7 bases, and 7 bases separated the two germline ends. The CDR3 loop is CASRNVNEQFF. The CDR3 nucleotides read TGTGCCAGCAGGAATGTTAATGAGCAGTTCTTC.

This rearrangement joins TRBV7-3 to TRBJ2-3, with 11 bases fitting TRBD2. Germline CDR1 SGHTA, CDR2 FQGTGA. Trimming removed 5 bases from V and 7 bases from J; junction bases left unmatched: 8. The CDR3 runs 15 residues. The CDR3 loop is CASSLSGGAQYTQYF. The CDR3 bases are TGTGCCAGCAGCCTTAGCGGGGGGGCACAATATACGCAGTATTTT.

This chain joins TRBV5-4 and TRBJ1-1, with D perhaps matching TRBD1 (5 bases). Deletions cut 3 bases from V and 5 bases from J, with 14 bases between. The CDR3 runs 14 residues. The germline gives CDR1 SGHNT, CDR2 YYREEE (reference sequence). The DNA for the CDR3 is TGTGCCAGCAGCTCGGGACCCGGCGGAACTGAAGCTTTCTTT. This encodes CASSSGPGGTEAFF.

V is TRBV5-1 and J is TRBJ1-1; 7 positions agree with TRBD1. V lost 4 bases, J lost 10 bases, and 10 bases stayed unmatched. Germline CDR1 is SGHRS and CDR2 is YFSETQ. The CDR3 sequence is 13 residues long. CDR3 protein: CASSEGQHRGAFF. CDR3 DNA sequence: TGCGCCAGCAGCGAGGGACAGCACAGGGGAGCTTTCTTT.

V usage is TRBV7-2 and J usage is TRBJ2-5, with D unresolved. V lost 5 bases and J 3 bases, leaving 13 bases between the germline ends. This CDR3 has 14 residues. CDR1 and CDR2 (germline): SGHTA, FQGNSA. Written as DNA, the CDR3 is TGTGCCAGCAGCACGAGTAAAAGGGAAGAGACCCAGTACTTC. Residues: CASSTSKREETQYF.

CDR3 coding DNA: TGTGCCAGTAGTATGGTAGGGGCAGCTAATCTTAACTATGGCTACACCTTC. Amino acid sequence: CASSMVGAANLNYGYTF. The gene calls are TRBV19 and TRBJ1-2, with a possible D match to TRBD1 (5 bases). V dropped 3 bases and J dropped 1 base, with 18 bases sitting between them. Germline CDR1 and CDR2: LNHDA and SQIVND (reference sequence). CDR3 length: 17 residues.

This sequence joins TRBV27 and TRBJ1-4; tentatively, D is TRBD1 (6 bases). Germline V gene lookup returns CDR1 MNHEY and CDR2 SMNVEV (reference sequence). The V end was cut by 2 bases, the J end by 4 bases, with 11 bases between. The CDR3 runs to 15 residues. CDR3 loop: CASSLPQGLNEKLFF. The CDR3 nucleotides read TGTGCCAGCAGTTTACCACAGGGCCTTAATGAAAAACTGTTTTTT.

This clone occurred once. This chain joins TRBV9 and TRBJ2-2; possibly TRBD1 or TRBD2 for D (6 bases each). V lost 6 bases and J lost 0, with 9 bases in between. The germline CDR1 and CDR2 sequences are SGDLS and YYNGEE. CDR3 length: 14 amino acids. The CDR3 reads CASKGGPNTGELFF. CDR3 nucleotides: TGTGCCAGCAAGGGGGGACCGAACACCGGGGAGCTGTTTTTT.

This clone was observed a handful of times. This chain joins TRBV6-6 and TRBJ1-6, with D hard to call. The CDR3 has 16 amino acids. Germline assignment: CDR1 MNHNY and CDR2 SVGAGI (reference sequence). Trimming took off 0 bases at V and 6 bases at J, with 12 bases between the two ends. The DNA for the CDR3 is TGTGCCAGCAGTTACTCTCTGAAACTGCCTAATTCACCCCTCCACTTT. This translates into CASSYSLKLPNSPLHF.

The V call is TRBV29-1, the J call TRBJ2-1, with 7 bases fitting TRBD2. Per germline, CDR1 SQVTM and CDR2 ANQGSEA. CDR3 length: 14 residues. The trim removed 4 bases at V and 6 bases at J, leaving 9 bases unmatched. CDR3 residues: CSVAGGIGTNEQFF. Here the CDR3 DNA reads TGCAGCGTTGCGGGAGGTATTGGGACCAATGAGCAGTTCTTC.

This clone was counted only a few times. This chain links TRBV6-1 with TRBJ1-5, with D possibly being TRBD1 (5 bases). The V end lost 10 bases, the J end lost 2 bases, and 18 bases lay between the germline ends. Germline CDR1 reads MNHNS; CDR2 reads SASEGT. The CDR3 is 15 amino acids. CDR3 DNA: TGTGCCACTCAATGGGGGGGGTACGGCAATCAGCCCCAGCATTTT. Amino acids: CATQWGGYGNQPQHF.

CDR3 sequence (DNA): TGTGCCAGCTCTAATGGCCAGAGTTACACCATATATTTT. Translating it yields CASSNGQSYTIYF. The rearrangement joins TRBV11-3 to TRBJ1-3; D remains ambiguous. CDR1 and CDR2 (germline): SGHNT, YENEEA. V dropped 8 bases and J dropped 8 bases, with 16 bases sitting between them. There are 13 residues in the CDR3.

The chain combines TRBV11-2 with TRBJ2-1; D gene unclear. The V gene lost 3 bases and the J gene lost 3 bases, with 9 bases spanning the gap. In germline, CDR1 is SGHAT, CDR2 FQNNGV. This CDR3 region has 14 residues. The CDR3 coding sequence is TGTGCCAGCAGCTTCTCGAAGGGCTACAATGAGCAGTTCTTC. The encoded protein is CASSFSKGYNEQFF.

This clone was counted between two and nine times. The chain carries TRBV5-1 and TRBJ1-2; 7 nucleotides line up with TRBD1. CDR1 SGHRS and CDR2 YFSETQ come from the germline V gene. The CDR3 consists of 13 residues. The V segment lost 1 base and the J segment 6 bases; nucleotides outside the gene matches: 3. The CDR3 nucleotides are TGCGCCAGCAGCTTGACCGGGACAGATGGCTACACCTTC. This translates into CASSLTGTDGYTF.

The CDR3 protein is CASTLLKNPYEAFF. DNA for the CDR3: TGTGCCAGTACTTTACTAAAGAACCCTTATGAAGCTTTCTTT. The gene calls are TRBV6-6 and TRBJ1-1; D unclear. Germline V CDR1 and CDR2: MNHNY, SVGAGI (reference sequence). The CDR3 has 14 amino acids. The V and J ends lost 9 bases and 7 bases respectively, with 21 bases between them.

V gene TRBV7-2 combines with J gene TRBJ2-2; 9 bases line up with TRBD2. The germline gives CDR1 SGHTA, CDR2 FQGNSA. V dropped 6 bases and J dropped 9; count of bases not matched to a gene: 14. The CDR3 length is 16 residues. DNA of the CDR3: TGTGCCAGCAGTGGCAGCGGGGGGCAGGGGGGACGGGAGCTGTTTTTT. Translated, it gives CASSGSGGQGGRELFF. The full variable domain, rest sourced from reference TRBV7-2 and TRBJ2-2, is GAGVSQSPSNKVTEKGKDVELRCDPISGHTALYWYRQSLGQGLEFLIYFQGNSAPDKSGLPSDRFSAERTGGSVSTLTIQRTQQEDSAVYLCASSGSGGQGGRELFFGEGSRLTVL.